This T cell receptor (beta chain) originates from a study of STAT5B mutations in CD4+ large granular lymphocyte leukemia. In the source study's methods: Lowest detectable productive clonotype frequency was 2.59 x 10-5. Assay used: immunoSEQ multiplex PCR; TCRdb lists only in-frame clones, some missing. D and trimming come from the DNA, and the V and J calls and clone size come from that table. Here the sample spans over a thousand clones, roughly 80% being singletons. Details on this clone: Its cognate antigen is unknown.

The study, taken as a whole, reports: TRBV06-family usage was enriched in top patient clones (8/27) versus controls (2/35). The clonality comparison with controls used just 6 CD4-sorted patient samples. Patient CD4-sorted repertoires stayed more clonal than healthy ones after leukemic-clone removal.

The CDR3 contains 14 residues. Trimming stripped 4 bases from V and 2 bases from J, with 12 bases between. Germline CDR1 and CDR2: MNHNS and SASEGT. This TCR was sampled from a man in his sixties or seventies with CD4+ T-cell large granular lymphocyte leukemia. The chain has TRBV6-1 and TRBJ2-7, with D possibly being TRBD2 (5 bases). Sequenced sample: PBMCs. This CDR3 is CASSGAAVTYEQYF. The CDR3 region has the DNA TGTGCCAGCAGTGGGGCAGCGGTAACCTACGAGCAGTACTTC.